This T cell receptor beta chain comes out of a study of blood T cell repertoires in COVID-19. Overall study: Nucleic acid was either cDNA or gDNA, and it came from T cells, B-cell-depleted T cells, or PBMCs.

Germline V gene data show CDR1 as ENHRY and CDR2 as SYGVKD. This CDR3 has 17 amino acids. J lost 4 bases, V lost 5 bases, and 10 bases had no gene match. Repertoires were generated with immunoSEQ multiplex PCR, while TCRdb's copy carries only in-frame clones and drops some. The sample has around 390,000 clones, approximately 87% seen once. The chain combines TRBV10-3 with TRBJ1-4; TRBD1 matches at 10 bases. This sequence originates from a woman aged 45-60 years who had recovered from COVID-19. Material: PBMCs or T cells enriched from blood (not recorded which). CDR3 loop: CAISSRDRGRGNEKLFF. Written as DNA, the CDR3 is TGTGCCATCAGTTCCCGGGACAGGGGACGAGGTAATGAAAAACTGTTTTTT.